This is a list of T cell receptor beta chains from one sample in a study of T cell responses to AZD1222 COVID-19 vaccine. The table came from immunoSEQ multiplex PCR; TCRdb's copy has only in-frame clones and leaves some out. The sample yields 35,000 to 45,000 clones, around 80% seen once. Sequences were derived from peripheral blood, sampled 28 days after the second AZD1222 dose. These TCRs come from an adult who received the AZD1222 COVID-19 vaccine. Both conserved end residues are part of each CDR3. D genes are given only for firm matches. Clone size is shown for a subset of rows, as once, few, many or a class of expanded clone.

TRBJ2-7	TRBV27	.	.	CASSFIGQVKGYEQYF	TGTGCCAGCAGTTTTATAGGGCAGGTGAAAGGTTACGAGCAGTACTTC
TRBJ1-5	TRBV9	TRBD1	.	CASSRTGGLQPQHF	TGTGCCAGCAGCCGGACAGGGGGCTTGCAGCCCCAGCATTTT
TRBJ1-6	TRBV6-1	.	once	CASSERADRPNSPLHF	TGTGCCAGCAGTGAAAGAGCCGACAGACCCAATTCACCCCTCCACTTT
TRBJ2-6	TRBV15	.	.	CATSVTGTQAFGANVLTF	TGTGCCACCAGCGTTACCGGGACTCAGGCGTTTGGGGCCAACGTCCTGACTTTC
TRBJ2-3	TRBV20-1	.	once	CSASQGDTQYF	TGCAGTGCTAGCCAGGGAGATACGCAGTATTTT
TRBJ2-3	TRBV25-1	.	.	CASSPHRGRGVTDTQYF	TGTGCCAGCAGCCCCCATCGGGGCAGGGGGGTCACAGATACGCAGTATTTT
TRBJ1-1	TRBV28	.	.	CASSGVRAEAFF	TGTGCCAGCAGCGGTGTCAGGGCTGAAGCTTTCTTT
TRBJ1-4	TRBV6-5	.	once	CASRYEKLFF	TGTGCCAGCCGATATGAAAAACTGTTTTTT
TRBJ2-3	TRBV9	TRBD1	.	CASSVGGQGSDTQYF	TGTGCCAGCAGCGTAGGGGGACAGGGGTCAGATACGCAGTATTTT
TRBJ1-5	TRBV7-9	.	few	CASSLGGNSNQPQHF	TGTGCCAGCAGCTTAGGAGGGAATAGCAATCAGCCCCAGCATTTT
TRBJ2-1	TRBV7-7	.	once	CASSPRDSGRNEQFF	TGTGCTAGCAGCCCACGGGATTCAGGGCGCAATGAGCAGTTCTTC
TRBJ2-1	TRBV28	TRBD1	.	CASSSSGTGVGNEQFF	TGTGCCAGCAGTTCGTCCGGGACAGGGGTAGGCAATGAGCAGTTCTTC
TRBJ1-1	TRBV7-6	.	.	CASSLEGPQNTEAFF	TGTGCCAGCAGCTTAGAGGGCCCACAGAACACTGAAGCTTTCTTT
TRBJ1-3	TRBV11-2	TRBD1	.	CASSSGQGHLGNTIYF	TGTGCCAGCAGCTCAGGACAGGGTCATCTAGGAAACACCATATATTTT
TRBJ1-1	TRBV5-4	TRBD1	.	CASSASTGDGAEAFF	TGTGCCAGCAGCGCCTCGACAGGGGATGGGGCTGAAGCTTTCTTT
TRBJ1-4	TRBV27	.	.	CASSLVGLGEKLFF	TGTGCCAGCAGTTTAGTGGGGCTCGGGGAAAAACTGTTTTTT
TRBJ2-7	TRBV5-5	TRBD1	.	CASSLGTGSWYEQYF	TGTGCCAGCAGCCTGGGGACAGGGTCATGGTACGAGCAGTACTTC
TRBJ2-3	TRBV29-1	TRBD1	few	CSATGATDTQYF	TGCAGCGCCACAGGGGCCACAGATACGCAGTATTTT
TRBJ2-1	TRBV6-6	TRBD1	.	CASSYETGSHNEQFF	TGTGCCAGCAGTTACGAGACAGGGAGCCACAATGAGCAGTTCTTC
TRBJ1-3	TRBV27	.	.	CASRGRGNTIYF	TGTGCCAGCAGGGGGCGCGGAAACACCATATATTTT
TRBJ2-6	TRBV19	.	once	CASSILGSAANVLTF	TGTGCCAGTAGTATTTTAGGGTCGGCGGCCAACGTCCTGACTTTC
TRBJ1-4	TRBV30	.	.	CAWGRGGTPSNEKLFF	TGTGCCTGGGGTAGGGGTGGGACACCATCTAATGAAAAACTGTTTTTT
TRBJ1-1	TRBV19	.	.	CASSIDRGVDTEAFF	TGTGCCAGTAGTATAGACCGGGGGGTGGACACTGAAGCTTTCTTT
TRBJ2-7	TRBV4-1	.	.	CASSLGTAGEQYF	TGCGCCAGCAGCCTCGGGACCGCGGGCGAGCAGTACTTC
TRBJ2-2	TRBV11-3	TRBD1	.	CASSLLGQALNTGELFF	TGTGCCAGCAGCTTGCTGGGACAGGCTTTGAACACCGGGGAGCTGTTTTTT
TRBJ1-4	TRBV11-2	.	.	CASSSGGRASNNEKLFF	TGTGCCAGCAGCTCCGGAGGGAGGGCGTCAAATAATGAAAAACTGTTTTTT
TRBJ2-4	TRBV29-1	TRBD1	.	CSVIPGQGENIQYF	TGCAGCGTAATTCCGGGACAGGGGGAAAACATTCAGTACTTC
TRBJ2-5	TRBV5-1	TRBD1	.	CASSSGQRETQYF	TGCGCCAGCAGCTCGGGACAGAGAGAGACCCAGTACTTC
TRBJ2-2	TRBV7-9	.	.	CATVGGPGELFF	TGTGCGACCGTCGGGGGGCCCGGGGAGCTGTTTTTT
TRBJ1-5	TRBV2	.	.	CASSVGHKAQPQHF	TGTGCCAGCAGTGTGGGTCACAAGGCTCAGCCCCAGCATTTT
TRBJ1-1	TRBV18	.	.	CASSPRAAEAFF	TGTGCCAGCTCACCACGGGCAGCTGAAGCTTTCTTT